This T cell receptor beta chain was identified during a study of blood T cell repertoires in COVID-19. Study-wide context: Samples taken during acute and convalescent COVID-19 were collected in the United States, Italy and Spain. T cells, B-cell-depleted T cells, or PBMCs provided the cDNA or gDNA that served as material.

The V end lost 5 bases, the J end lost 7 bases, and 22 bases lay between the germline ends. The CDR3 runs 16 residues. Germline V gene data show CDR1 as MNHEY and CDR2 as SMNVEV (reference sequence). Original processing notes: Nucleated cell counts were estimated from reference gene primer amplification. Profiled with immunoSEQ multiplex PCR; TCRdb holds only in-frame clones, not every one. V, J and clone size are taken as reported in that table, and D and trimming were inferred from the DNA itself. Seen here are about 190,000 clones, about four fifths observed once, and the top ten hold about 6%. The TCR was taken from a middle-aged woman with acute or convalescent COVID-19. V is TRBV27 and J is TRBJ2-3, with TRBD1 as a possible D gene (5 bases). Sequenced: peripheral blood. CDR3 region: CASSRQTGPVPHTQYF. The CDR3 nucleotides read TGTGCCAGCAGTCGCCAAACAGGACCCGTCCCGCATACGCAGTATTTT.